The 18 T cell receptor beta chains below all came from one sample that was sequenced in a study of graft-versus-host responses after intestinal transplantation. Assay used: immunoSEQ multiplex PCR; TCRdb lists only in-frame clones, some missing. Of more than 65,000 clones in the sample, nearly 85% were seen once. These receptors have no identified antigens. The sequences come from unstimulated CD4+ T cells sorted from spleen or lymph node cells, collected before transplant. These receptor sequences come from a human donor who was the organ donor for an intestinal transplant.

The CDR3 is CASSPLGDTGHNEQFF. The CDR3 coding sequence is TGTGCCAGCAGCCCCCTCGGGGACACCGGCCACAATGAGCAGTTCTTC. The chain couples TRBV7-2 to TRBJ2-1, with D maybe TRBD1 (6 bases). Germline loops: CDR1 SGHTA, CDR2 FQGNSA. V was shortened by 5 bases and J by 5 bases, with 19 bases between the two germline ends. The CDR3 contains 16 residues.

The CDR3 sequence is CASSRDRGVNEQFF. DNA of the CDR3: TGTGCCAGCAGTCGGGACAGGGGTGTCAATGAGCAGTTCTTC. The chain uses TRBV7-6 and TRBJ2-1, with 10 bases matching TRBD1. The CDR3 extends over 14 amino acids. The V gene end was trimmed by 6 bases and the J gene end by 6 bases; junction bases not matched to a gene: 5. Germline loops: CDR1 SGHVS, CDR2 FNYEAQ.

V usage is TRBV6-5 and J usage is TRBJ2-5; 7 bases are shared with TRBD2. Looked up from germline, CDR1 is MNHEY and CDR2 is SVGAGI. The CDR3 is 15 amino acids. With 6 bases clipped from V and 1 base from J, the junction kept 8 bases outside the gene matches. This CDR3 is CASSPPGGRQETQYF. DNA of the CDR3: TGTGCCAGCAGCCCACCGGGGGGTCGCCAAGAGACCCAGTACTTC.

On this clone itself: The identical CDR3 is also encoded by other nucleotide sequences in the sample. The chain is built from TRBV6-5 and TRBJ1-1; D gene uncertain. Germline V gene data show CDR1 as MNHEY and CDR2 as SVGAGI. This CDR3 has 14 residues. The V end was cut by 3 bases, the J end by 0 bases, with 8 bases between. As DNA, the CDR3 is TGTGCCAGCAGTTATAGCGAGCTGAACACTGAAGCTTTCTTT. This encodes CASSYSELNTEAFF.

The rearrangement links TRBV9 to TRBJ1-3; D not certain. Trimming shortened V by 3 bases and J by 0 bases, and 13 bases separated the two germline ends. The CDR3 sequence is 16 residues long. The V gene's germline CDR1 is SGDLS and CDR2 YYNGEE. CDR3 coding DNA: TGTGCCAGCAGCGCCCTCGTGGGGAGCTCTGGAAACACCATATATTTT. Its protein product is CASSALVGSSGNTIYF.

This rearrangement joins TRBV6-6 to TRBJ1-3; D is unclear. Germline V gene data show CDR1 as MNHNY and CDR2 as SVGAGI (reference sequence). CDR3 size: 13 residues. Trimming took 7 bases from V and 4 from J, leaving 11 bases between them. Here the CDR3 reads CASKNLPGNTIYF. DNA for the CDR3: TGTGCCAGCAAAAACCTACCGGGAAACACCATATATTTT.

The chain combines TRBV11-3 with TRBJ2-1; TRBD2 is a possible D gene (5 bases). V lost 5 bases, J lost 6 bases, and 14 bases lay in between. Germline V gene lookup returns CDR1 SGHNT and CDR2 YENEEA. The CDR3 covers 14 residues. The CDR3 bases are TGTGCCAGCAGCCCAGCCACGGGATTCAATGAGCAGTTCTTC. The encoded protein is CASSPATGFNEQFF.

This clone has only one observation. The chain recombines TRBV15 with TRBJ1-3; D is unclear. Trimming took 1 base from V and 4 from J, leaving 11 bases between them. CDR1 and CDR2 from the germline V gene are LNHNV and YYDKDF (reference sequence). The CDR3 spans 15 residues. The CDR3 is CATSRVSDPGNTIYF. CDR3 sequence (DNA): TGTGCCACCAGCAGAGTAAGCGATCCAGGAAACACCATATATTTT. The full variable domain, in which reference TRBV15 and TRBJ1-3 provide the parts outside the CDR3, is DAMVIQNPRYQVTQFGKPVTLSCSQTLNHNVMYWYQQKSSQAPKLLFHYYDKDFNNEADTPDNFQSRRPNTSFCFLDIRSPGLGDTAMYLCATSRVSDPGNTIYFGEGSWLTVV.

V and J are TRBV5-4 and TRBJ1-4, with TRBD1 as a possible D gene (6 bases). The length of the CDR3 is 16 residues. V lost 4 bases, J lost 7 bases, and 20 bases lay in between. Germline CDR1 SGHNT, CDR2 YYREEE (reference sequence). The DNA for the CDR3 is TGTGCCAGCAGCCTCTATGGACAGTTTGCTACTGAAAAACTGTTTTTT. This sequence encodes CASSLYGQFATEKLFF.

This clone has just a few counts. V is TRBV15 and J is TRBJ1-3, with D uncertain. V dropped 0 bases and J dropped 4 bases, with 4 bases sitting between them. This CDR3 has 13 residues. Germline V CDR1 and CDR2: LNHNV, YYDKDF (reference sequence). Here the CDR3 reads CATSRDPGNTIYF. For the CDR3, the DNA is TGTGCCACCAGCAGAGATCCAGGAAACACCATATATTTT.

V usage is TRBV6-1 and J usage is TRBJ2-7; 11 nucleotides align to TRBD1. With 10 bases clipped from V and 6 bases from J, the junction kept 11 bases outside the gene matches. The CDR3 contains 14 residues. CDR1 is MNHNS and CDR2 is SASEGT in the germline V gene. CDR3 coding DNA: TGTGCCATCGCCTCCGGGACAGGGGGTCTCGAGCAGTACGTC. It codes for CAIASGTGGLEQYV.

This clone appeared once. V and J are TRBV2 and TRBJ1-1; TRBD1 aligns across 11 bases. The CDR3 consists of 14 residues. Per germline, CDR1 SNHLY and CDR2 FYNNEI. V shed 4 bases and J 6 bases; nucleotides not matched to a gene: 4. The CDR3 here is CASSVRTGGPEAFF. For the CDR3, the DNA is TGTGCCAGCAGTGTAAGGACAGGGGGCCCTGAAGCTTTCTTT. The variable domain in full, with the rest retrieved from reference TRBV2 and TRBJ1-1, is EPEVTQTPSHQVTQMGQEVILRCVPISNHLYFYWYRQILGQKVEFLVSFYNNEISEKSEIFDDQFSVERPDGSNFTLKIRSTKLEDSAMYFCASSVRTGGPEAFFGQGTRLTVV.

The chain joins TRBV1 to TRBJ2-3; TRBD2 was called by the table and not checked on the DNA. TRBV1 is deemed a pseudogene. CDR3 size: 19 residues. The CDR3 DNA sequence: TGCACCAGCAGCCGCCGACTAGCGGGGGGACCTCCGGGCACAGATACGCAGTATTTT. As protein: CTSSRRLAGGPPGTDTQYF.

Here the CDR3 reads CASSLYRTDLAYGYTF. The CDR3 DNA is TGTGCCAGCAGCCTCTACCGGACAGACCTTGCCTATGGCTACACCTTC. The chain recombines TRBV7-2 with TRBJ1-2, with D perhaps TRBD1 (6 bases). The V gene's germline CDR1 is SGHTA and CDR2 FQGNSA. Trimming pared 5 bases from V and 4 bases from J, leaving 20 bases between. The CDR3 runs 16 residues.

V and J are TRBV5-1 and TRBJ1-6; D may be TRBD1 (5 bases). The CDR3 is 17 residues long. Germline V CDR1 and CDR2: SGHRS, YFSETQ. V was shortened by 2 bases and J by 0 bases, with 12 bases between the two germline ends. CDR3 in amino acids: CASSLRRERSYNSPLHF. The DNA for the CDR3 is TGCGCCAGCAGCTTACGCAGGGAACGCTCCTATAATTCACCCCTCCACTTT.

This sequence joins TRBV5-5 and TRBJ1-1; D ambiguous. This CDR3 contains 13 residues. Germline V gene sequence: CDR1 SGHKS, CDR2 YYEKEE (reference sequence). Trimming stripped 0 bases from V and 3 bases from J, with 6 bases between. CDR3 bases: TGTGCCAGCAGCTTGGTGCGGGACACTGAAGCTTTCTTT. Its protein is CASSLVRDTEAFF.

CDR3 in DNA: TGTGCCAGCAGTGCCCCGGGCAATCAGCCCCAGCATTTT. Amino acid sequence: CASSAPGNQPQHF. The J gene is TRBJ1-5, the V gene TRBV28, with unresolved D. The CDR3 spans 13 residues. Germline-derived CDR1 and CDR2 are MDHEN and SYDVKM. The V gene lost 5 bases and the J gene lost 2 bases, with 7 bases spanning the gap. Based on the CDR3 plus reference TRBV28 and TRBJ1-5, the full variable domain is DVKVTQSSRYLVKRTGEKVFLECVQDMDHENMFWYRQDPGLGLRLIYFSYDVKMKEKGDIPEGYSVSREKKERFSLILESASTNQTSMYLCASSAPGNQPQHFGDGTRLSIL.

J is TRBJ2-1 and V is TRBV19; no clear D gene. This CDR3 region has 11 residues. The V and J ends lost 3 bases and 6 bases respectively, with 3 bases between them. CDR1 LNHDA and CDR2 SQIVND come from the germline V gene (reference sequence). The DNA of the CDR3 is TGTGCCAGTAGTATTCTCAATGAGCAGTTCTTC. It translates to CASSILNEQFF.